The 25 T cell receptor beta chains in this list originate from one sample, sequenced in a study of spatial heterogeneity in lung cancer. General observations from the study: Tumor mutation counts were tracked by expanded intratumoral alpha and beta TCR counts.

The time point is: sample taken at primary tumor resection. From the 5' RACE reads, TCRdb called clonotypes with MiXCR, one entry per CDR3 protein. The sample carries about 13,000 distinct CDR3 sequences, around 6.1% recorded once. The antigens for these receptors are not known. The sample was lung tumor tissue, taken at surgery. These TCRs come from a female donor with early-stage non-small cell lung cancer.

This chain connects TRBV7-2 to TRBJ1-4, with 10 bases aligning to TRBD1. The CDR3 spans 14 residues. Germline lookup yields CDR1 SGHTA and CDR2 FQGNSA. V lost 6 bases and J lost 6; bases outside the gene matches: 4. The CDR3 here is CASRTGTGDEKLFF. For the CDR3, the DNA is TGTGCCAGCAGGACCGGGACAGGGGATGAAAAACTGTTTTTT.

By share, this clonotype ranks as medium-sized. The chain recombines TRBV4-1 with TRBJ1-5; D remains ambiguous. Germline V gene sequence: CDR1 MGHRA, CDR2 YSYEKL. Trimming removed 0 bases from V and 12 bases from J, with 12 bases in between. The CDR3 runs 13 residues. The CDR3 spells CASSQEKSSVQHF. As DNA, the CDR3 is TGCGCCAGCAGCCAAGAAAAATCTTCGGTCCAGCATTTT.

This clonotype was detected ten times or more. V is TRBV12-3 or TRBV12-4 and J is TRBJ1-1; unclear D gene. V shed 6 bases and J shed 3 bases, with 14 bases lying between them. The CDR3 length is 14 residues. The CDR3 loop reads CASRSGRPYTEAFF. For the CDR3, the DNA is TGTGCCAGCAGATCAGGCAGACCATACACTGAAGCTTTCTTT.

This clonotype was counted at least ten times. This sequence joins TRBV12-3 or TRBV12-4 and TRBJ1-2, with TRBD1 matching over 9 bases. The length of the CDR3 is 14 residues. The ends lost 6 bases at V and 7 bases at J; junction bases unmatched: 9. The CDR3 nucleotides read TGTGCCAGCAGACCTGTAGGGGACAGGGCTGGCTACACCTTC. It is translated as CASRPVGDRAGYTF.

Many counts were recorded for this clonotype. The chain combines TRBV20-1 with TRBJ1-6; D unclear. Germline CDR1 reads DFQATT; CDR2 reads SNEGSKA (reference sequence). This CDR3 is built from 15 residues. Between the trimmed V and J ends, which lost 5 bases and 8 bases, there was a span of 19 bases. Written as DNA, the CDR3 is TGCAGTGCTGGCCGGCAAACCGGACGAGATTCACCCCTCCACTTT. The encoded protein is CSAGRQTGRDSPLHF.

By sample fraction, this clonotype is medium-sized. This chain joins TRBV7-9 and TRBJ1-4, with no clear D. Germline CDR1 reads SEHNR; CDR2 reads FQNEAQ (reference sequence). There are 15 residues in the CDR3. V was shortened by 3 bases and J by 0 bases, with 8 bases between the two germline ends. CDR3 sequence reads: CASSFGQSTNEKLFF. As DNA, the CDR3 is TGTGCCAGCAGCTTCGGCCAGTCAACTAATGAAAAACTGTTTTTT.

This clonotype was counted at least ten times. The rearrangement joins TRBV20-1 to TRBJ2-5, with TRBD2 matching 12 bases. The CDR3 sequence is 17 residues long. The V gene end was trimmed by 0 bases and the J gene end by 4 bases; junction bases not matched to a gene: 9. Germline V lookup: CDR1 DFQATT, CDR2 SNEGSKA (reference sequence). As DNA, the CDR3 is TGCAGTGCTAGAGATACCGTACTAGCGGGAGGCCCAGAGACCCAGTACTTC. Its protein product is CSARDTVLAGGPETQYF.

Only a few counts were recorded for this clonotype. The V and J genes are TRBV23-1 and TRBJ2-3; D is unclear. TRBV23-1 is labeled an ORF, and its function is uncertain. CDR3 length: 16 amino acids. Trimming left V 0 bases short and J 1 base short, with 11 bases between. The CDR3 DNA follows: TGCGCCAGCAGTCAATCGACGCGGTCTGGCACAGATACGCAGTATTTT. Protein: CASSQSTRSGTDTQYF.

This clonotype was observed at least ten times. The rearrangement joins TRBV29-1 to TRBJ2-3, with a tentative D call TRBD2 (6 bases). Trimming took off 5 bases at V and 2 bases at J, with 17 bases between the two ends. The germline CDR1 and CDR2 sequences are SQVTM and ANQGSEA. The CDR3 runs 15 residues. CDR3 DNA: TGCAGCGTTTCGGTCTCGGCGGGGATCACAGATACGCAGTATTTT. It encodes CSVSVSAGITDTQYF.

This clonotype ranks as medium-sized. The rearrangement joins TRBV5-1 to TRBJ1-2; 7 nucleotides line up with TRBD1. CDR1 SGHRS and CDR2 YFSETQ come from the germline V gene. The CDR3 has 15 amino acids. Losses at the gene ends were 5 bases for V and 3 bases for J; bases not matched to a gene: 10. Written as DNA, the CDR3 is TGCGCCAGCAGGACCGGACAGGCCCAGGACTATGGCTACACCTTC. It encodes CASRTGQAQDYGYTF.

This clonotype was picked up many times. This chain connects TRBV29-1 to TRBJ2-1; TRBD1 aligns across 8 bases. Germline V gene data show CDR1 as SQVTM and CDR2 as ANQGSEA. The CDR3 runs 17 residues. The trim removed 3 bases at V and 4 bases at J, leaving 14 bases unmatched. The CDR3 is CSVDRRGWTGQYNEQFF. Written as DNA, the CDR3 is TGCAGCGTTGATCGAAGGGGGTGGACAGGGCAGTACAATGAGCAGTTCTTC.

The table lists this clonotype with many counts. The chain has TRBV20-1 and TRBJ1-2; D call uncertain. CDR1 is DFQATT and CDR2 is SNEGSKA in the germline V gene (reference sequence). V was cut by 5 bases and J by 3 bases, with 13 bases left in between. The CDR3 is 13 residues long. The CDR3 DNA reads as TGCAGTGCTCCTAATTTCGGTTACTATGGCTACACCTTC. Protein product: CSAPNFGYYGYTF.

This clonotype was detected many times. DNA of the CDR3: TGTGCCAGCATTATCTACGGGGGGAACACTGAAGCTTTCTTT. Protein product: CASIIYGGNTEAFF. The rearrangement uses TRBV28 and TRBJ1-1, with D possibly TRBD1 on 5 matching bases. The CDR3 has 14 amino acids. V was clipped by 7 bases and J by 1 base, with 13 bases between them. Germline V gene lookup returns CDR1 MDHEN and CDR2 SYDVKM.

This clonotype is labeled as medium-sized (0.01 to 0.1%). The rearrangement joins TRBV29-1 to TRBJ2-3; D is unresolved. Germline assignment: CDR1 SQVTM and CDR2 ANQGSEA. This CDR3 is 11 amino acids long. Trimming removed 7 bases from V and 6 bases from J, with 11 bases in between. The CDR3 nucleotides are TGCAGCGGTCTATCCGGGGATACGCAGTATTTT. It codes for CSGLSGDTQYF.

This sequence joins TRBV7-8 and TRBJ2-3; D gene ambiguous. CDR3 length: 17 amino acids. V lost 5 bases, J lost 0 bases, and 18 bases lay in between. Germline values: CDR1 SGHVS, CDR2 FQNEAQ. CDR3 protein: CASSTRPFGTSTDTQYF. DNA of the CDR3: TGTGCCAGCAGCACCCGGCCTTTCGGAACTAGCACAGATACGCAGTATTTT.

This clonotype was seen many times. The genes are TRBV28 and TRBJ2-7; tentatively, D is TRBD2 (5 bases). Per germline, CDR1 MDHEN and CDR2 SYDVKM. The CDR3 covers 15 residues. V was pared by 6 bases and J by 3 bases, with 18 bases between. CDR3 residues: CASSLLPPGDYEQYF. In DNA, the CDR3 is TGTGCCAGCAGCCTACTACCTCCCGGGGACTACGAGCAGTACTTC.

This clonotype was seen at least ten times. The chain combines TRBV5-1 with TRBJ2-1, with TRBD2 identical over 15 bases. The trim removed 0 bases at V and 8 bases at J, leaving 3 bases unmatched. Germline CDR1 and CDR2: SGHRS and YFSETQ. This CDR3 has 16 residues. The DNA for the CDR3 is TGCGCCAGCAGCTTGGGGGGACTAGCGGGAGGCTATGAGCAGTTCTTC. It encodes CASSLGGLAGGYEQFF.

This clonotype was seen at least ten times. The V call is TRBV28, the J call TRBJ2-5; no definite D call. The CDR3 is made up of 14 amino acids. In germline, CDR1 is MDHEN, CDR2 SYDVKM. The V gene lost 3 bases and the J gene lost 5 bases, with 13 bases spanning the gap. CDR3 coding DNA: TGTGCCAGCAGTTTGGTAGGGCTCGGGGAGACCCAGTACTTC. Translating gives CASSLVGLGETQYF.

This clonotype was recorded at least ten times. The chain has TRBV7-6 and TRBJ1-2; perhaps TRBD1 as D (5 bases). Trimming left V 1 base short and J 8 bases short, with 23 bases between. This CDR3 spans 17 amino acids. Germline CDR1 and CDR2: SGHVS and FNYEAQ. CDR3 loop: CASSLDGRTASQGGYTF. The CDR3 DNA reads TGTGCCAGCAGCTTAGATGGTCGAACCGCATCCCAGGGCGGCTACACCTTC. Drawing the rest from reference TRBV7-6 and TRBJ1-2, the complete variable domain is GAGVSQSPRYKVTKRGQDVALRCDPISGHVSLYWYRQALGQGPEFLTYFNYEAQQDKSGLPNDRFSAERPEGSISTLTIQRTEQRDSAMYRCASSLDGRTASQGGYTFGSGTRLTVV.

By sample share, this clonotype is medium-sized. The chain recombines TRBV28 with TRBJ1-2, with a tentative D call TRBD1 (5 bases). This CDR3 is 13 amino acids long. CDR1 is MDHEN, CDR2 SYDVKM, per germline. V was cut by 5 bases and J by 8 bases, with 15 bases left in between. CDR3 nucleotide sequence: TGTGCCAGCAGTCAATATGGGAGGGGAGGCTACACCTTC. It is translated as CASSQYGRGGYTF.

This clonotype was seen at least ten times. J is TRBJ1-4 and V is TRBV7-9; 7 bases line up with TRBD1. The germline V gene encodes CDR1 SEHNR and CDR2 FQNEAQ (reference sequence). This CDR3 spans 16 amino acids. J lost 0 bases, V lost 6 bases, and 7 bases had no gene match. DNA for the CDR3: TGTGCCAGCAGAAGGGACAGCTTCGCAACTAATGAAAAACTGTTTTTT. It specifies CASRRDSFATNEKLFF.

This clonotype is deemed medium-sized (0.01 to 0.1%). The chain employs TRBV29-1 and TRBJ2-7, with 11 bases matching TRBD1. CDR1 and CDR2 (germline): SQVTM, ANQGSEA. V was pared by 4 bases and J by 5 bases, with 4 bases of the junction left unmatched. There are 13 residues in the CDR3. CDR3 in amino acids: CSVGTGGPDEQYF. DNA of the CDR3: TGCAGCGTTGGGACAGGGGGCCCCGACGAGCAGTACTTC.

This clonotype rates as medium-sized. The chain has TRBV5-1 and TRBJ1-1, with TRBD1 identical over 8 bases. The CDR3 has 16 amino acids. CDR1 is SGHRS, CDR2 YFSETQ, per germline. J gave up 8 bases and V 0 bases, and 12 bases lay outside the gene matches. The CDR3 bases are TGCGCCAGCAGCTTGGTAACTGGGACAGGATACGAAGAAGCTTTCTTT. Its protein product is CASSLVTGTGYEEAFF.

This clonotype was recorded many times. The genes are TRBV28 and TRBJ2-1; D unclear. CDR1 and CDR2 (germline): MDHEN, SYDVKM. The CDR3 is made up of 14 amino acids. Trimming left V 10 bases short and J 1 base short, with 14 bases between. CDR3 residues: CATSESRSYNEQFF. DNA of the CDR3: TGTGCCACCTCGGAGTCGCGGTCCTACAATGAGCAGTTCTTC.

This clonotype was counted many times. The chain joins TRBV5-1 to TRBJ2-6; no clear D. Per germline, CDR1 SGHRS and CDR2 YFSETQ. The length of the CDR3 is 14 residues. The ends were cut back, 4 bases at V and 3 bases at J, with 8 bases in the middle. The CDR3 sequence is CASSNVGGANVLTF. The CDR3 DNA is TGCGCCAGCAGCAACGTTGGTGGGGCCAACGTCCTGACTTTC.